The source of this TCR beta chain is a study of OX40 agonist ivuxolimab in advanced cancers. Study overall: Participants averaged about 60 years of age (range roughly 20 to 90) and were about 85% male. Of the patients, three showed partial responses, one with hepatocellular carcinoma and two with cutaneous melanoma.

TCRdb keeps only in-frame clones here, not all; method: immunoSEQ multiplex PCR. Counted here are under 70,000 clones, about 85% occurring once; the ten biggest clones make up 2% to 2.5%. The study, taken as a whole, reports: Relative to CD4+ cells, CD8+ T cells on average had more expanded clones.

Of note for this clone: Antigen: not known.

The CDR3 totals 13 residues. Germline assignment: CDR1 SNHLY and CDR2 FYNNEI. Deletions cut 1 base from V and 4 bases from J, with 7 bases between. This receptor was taken from an adult with an advanced solid tumor such as melanoma, head and neck, liver or kidney cancer. The V gene is TRBV2, the J gene TRBJ1-2; no firm D call. Here the sequenced sample was CD4+ or CD8+ T cells sorted from blood, taken in a trial of the OX40 agonist ivuxolimab. Here the CDR3 reads CASSEEGSYGYTF. CDR3 sequence (DNA): TGTGCCAGCAGTGAAGAGGGAAGCTATGGCTACACCTTC. Based on the CDR3 plus reference TRBV2 and TRBJ1-2, the full variable domain is EPEVTQTPSHQVTQMGQEVILRCVPISNHLYFYWYRQILGQKVEFLVSFYNNEISEKSEIFDDQFSVERPDGSNFTLKIRSTKLEDSAMYFCASSEEGSYGYTFGSGTRLTVV.